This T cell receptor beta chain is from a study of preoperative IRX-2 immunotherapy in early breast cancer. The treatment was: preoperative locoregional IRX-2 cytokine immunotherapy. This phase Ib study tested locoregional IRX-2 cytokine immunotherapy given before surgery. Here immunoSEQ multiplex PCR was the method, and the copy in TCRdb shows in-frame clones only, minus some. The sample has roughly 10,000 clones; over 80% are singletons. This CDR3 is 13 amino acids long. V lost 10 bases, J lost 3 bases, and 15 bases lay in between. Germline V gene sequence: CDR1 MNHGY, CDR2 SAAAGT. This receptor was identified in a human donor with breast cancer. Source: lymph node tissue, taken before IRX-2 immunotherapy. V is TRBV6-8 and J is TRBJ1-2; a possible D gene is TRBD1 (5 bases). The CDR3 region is CAIRDGQYYGYTF. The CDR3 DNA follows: TGTGCCATCAGGGACGGACAATACTATGGCTACACCTTC.